This is a list of T cell receptor beta chains from one sample in a study of T cells in Graves' hyperthyroidism and ophthalmopathy. TCRdb independently ran MiXCR on the multiplex PCR reads; one entry per CDR3 protein. This sample carries about 610,000 distinct CDR3 sequences, more than 15% of them seen once, and the ten largest clones take less than 3.5%. The sequencing sample was made of blood. These TCRs come from a woman in her forties with Graves' ophthalmopathy. Both conserved end residues are part of each CDR3. The D gene is left open where the match is weak. Where a row states a size, it is once, few, many or the class of an expanded clone; other rows omit it.

V	J	D	size	DNA	CDR3
TRBV12-3/TRBV12-4	TRBJ2-5	TRBD2	few	TGTGCCAGCAGTTCCTTGATGACTAGCGGCCAGGGAGAGACCCAGTACTTC	CASSSLMTSGQGETQYF
TRBV11-1	TRBJ1-1	-	many	TGTGCCAGCAGCAAACAGGGAAAACTGAACACTGAAGCTTTCTTT	CASSKQGKLNTEAFF
TRBV12-3/TRBV12-4	TRBJ2-5	TRBD2	many	TGTGCCAGCAGACAGGGACTAGCGGGGGTACAAGAGACCCAGTACTTC	CASRQGLAGVQETQYF
TRBV20-1	TRBJ2-7	TRBD1	few	TGCAGTGCTTCTACTGATACCGGGACAGGGACCTACTACGAGCAGTACTTC	CSASTDTGTGTYYEQYF
TRBV14	TRBJ2-1	-	few	TGTGCCAGCAGCCGACGGGCCTCTTACAATGAGCAGTTCTTC	CASSRRASYNEQFF
TRBV5-1	TRBJ2-1	TRBD2	few	TGCGCCAGCAGCTCTAGCGGCCCTACCTACAATGAGCAGTTCTTC	CASSSSGPTYNEQFF
TRBV28	TRBJ1-1	TRBD1	-	TGTGCCAGCGGAGGGGGCTTTTACGGAGCTTTCTTT	CASGGGFYGAFF
TRBV5-1	TRBJ2-1	-	-	TGCGCCAGCAGCCTCGACCCGGAGCTCAATGAGCAGTTCTTC	CASSLDPELNEQFF
TRBV7-9	TRBJ2-3	-	many	TGTGCCAGCAGCGTTGGGACTTCCATCCTCACAGATACGCAGTATTTT	CASSVGTSILTDTQYF
TRBV7-6	TRBJ2-1	TRBD2	-	TGTGCCAGCAGCCGGAGCGGGGGGGTATACAATGAGCAGTTCTTC	CASSRSGGVYNEQFF
TRBV5-1	TRBJ1-3	-	few	TGCGCCAGCAGCCCTGGGGTTAGCTCTGGAAACACCATATATTTT	CASSPGVSSGNTIYF
TRBV5-1	TRBJ2-3	TRBD1	many	TGCGCCAGCAGCTTGCCGGGACAGGGTCTCACAGATACGCAGTATTTT	CASSLPGQGLTDTQYF
TRBV20-1	TRBJ2-7	-	many	TGCAGTGCTAGAGAGGTCAGCTCCTACGAGCAGTACTTC	CSAREVSSYEQYF
TRBV19	TRBJ2-3	TRBD2	-	TGTGCCAGTAGAACCACCCTAGCGGGGGGCACAGATACGCAGTATTTT	CASRTTLAGGTDTQYF
TRBV10-3	TRBJ2-7	TRBD2	-	TGTGCCATCAGTCCCACTAGCGGGAGGCTAAACGAGCAGTACTTC	CAISPTSGRLNEQYF
TRBV6-1	TRBJ2-5	TRBD2	many	TGTGCCAGCTCCACTAGCGGGAGAGAACCACGGGAGACCCAGTACTTC	CASSTSGREPRETQYF
TRBV15	TRBJ2-3	-	-	TGTGCCACCAGCAGAGCGAGGACGGCAGATACGCAGTATTTT	CATSRARTADTQYF
TRBV19	TRBJ1-6	-	-	TGTGCCAGTAGTATCGGACAGCACAATTCACCCCTCCACTTT	CASSIGQHNSPLHF
TRBV29-1	TRBJ2-3	TRBD1	few	TGCAGCGTTGGGGGACAGGGCGCGACGTTAAACACAGATACGCAGTATTTT	CSVGGQGATLNTDTQYF
TRBV11-2	TRBJ2-1	TRBD1	many	TGTGCCAGCTCAAAGGGACAGGGGGCGTATGAGCAGTTCTTC	CASSKGQGAYEQFF
TRBV11-2	TRBJ1-4	-	-	TGTGCCAGCAGCTTACGGAACTGGGAAATTGAAAAACTGTTTTTT	CASSLRNWEIEKLFF
TRBV5-1	TRBJ2-7	-	-	TGCGCCAGCAGCGTGATCCGGGATCCGGAGGACGAGCAGTACTTC	CASSVIRDPEDEQYF
TRBV20-1	TRBJ1-6	TRBD1	-	TGCAGTGCTAGTCACCCGGGACAGGGTTATAATTCACCCCTCCACTTT	CSASHPGQGYNSPLHF
TRBV11-2	TRBJ2-1	TRBD2	many	TGTGCCAGCAGCTCCCGGGGGGGGCGGGGCTCCTACAATGAGCAGTTCTTC	CASSSRGGRGSYNEQFF
TRBV6-1	TRBJ2-1	-	many	TGTGCCAGCAGTCGCTCCCTGAGCTCGGGGGACAATGAGCAGTTCTTC	CASSRSLSSGDNEQFF
TRBV24-1	TRBJ1-2	-	few	TGTGCCACCAGCCAACCGAGTTACTATGGCTACACCTTC	CATSQPSYYGYTF
TRBV20-1	TRBJ2-5	-	many	TGCAGTGCCGGAACCGTGGGCTTCCAAGAGACCCAGTACTTC	CSAGTVGFQETQYF
TRBV3-1	TRBJ1-1	-	many	TGTGCCAGCAGCCAAGGAGAGGGGACTGAAGCTTTCTTT	CASSQGEGTEAFF
TRBV29-1	TRBJ2-5	TRBD1	-	TGCAGCGTCGAGGACAGGGGACAAGAGACCCAGTACTTC	CSVEDRGQETQYF
TRBV15	TRBJ1-6	-	-	TGTGCCACCAGCAGACGGGACAACCATTCACCCCTCCACTTT	CATSRRDNHSPLHF
TRBV7-9	TRBJ2-3	TRBD1	-	TGTGCCAGCGGCTTACAGGGGGCGGGAGATACGCAGTATTTT	CASGLQGAGDTQYF
TRBV27	TRBJ2-1	TRBD2	few	TGTGCCAGCAGTTTAGGACGTAGCGGGATCTACAATGAGCAGTTCTTC	CASSLGRSGIYNEQFF
TRBV5-1	TRBJ2-1	TRBD2	many	TGCGCCAGCAGCTTGGTCGCCGGGGGGGCGTATAATGAGCAGTTCTTC	CASSLVAGGAYNEQFF
TRBV7-2	TRBJ1-3	-	many	TGTGCCAGCAGCCAGAGTCACTCTGGAAACACCATATATTTT	CASSQSHSGNTIYF
TRBV20-1	TRBJ1-1	TRBD1	many	TGCAGTGCCCGCGGGGGGGGACAGGGATTGAACACTGAAGCTTTCTTT	CSARGGGQGLNTEAFF
TRBV7-9	TRBJ2-5	-	many	TGTGCCGCCGCAGGGGGGCAGGAGACCCAGTACTTC	CAAAGGQETQYF
TRBV29-1	TRBJ2-1	TRBD1	many	TGCAGCGTTGTTCTTATAGACAGGGTGATAAGTGAGCAGTTCTTC	CSVVLIDRVISEQFF
TRBV6-2/TRBV6-3	TRBJ1-3	-	once	TGTGTCAGCAGTTCACAGTTCCGTGGAAACACCATATATTTT	CVSSSQFRGNTIYF
TRBV7-9	TRBJ2-1	-	few	TGTGCCAGCAGGGCCGGTTACAATGAGCAGTTCTTC	CASRAGYNEQFF
TRBV20-1	TRBJ2-7	TRBD1	many	TGCAGTGCTAAAACAGGGGGCGCGAGTCCCGAGCAGTACTTC	CSAKTGGASPEQYF
TRBV2	TRBJ1-6	TRBD1	-	TGTGCCAGCAGTTTCGGACAGGGGGCGAAAAATTCACCCCTCCACTTT	CASSFGQGAKNSPLHF
TRBV19	TRBJ1-5	-	-	TGTGCCAGTAGAGACAGCGTCAATCAGCCCCAGCATTTT	CASRDSVNQPQHF
TRBV20-1	TRBJ1-6	-	many	TGCAGTGCTAGGGAGGGTGCGAATGATTCACCCCTCCACTTT	CSAREGANDSPLHF